This T cell receptor (beta chain) is from a study of T cells in Graves' hyperthyroidism and ophthalmopathy. TCR beta CDR3 sequences were amplified from RNA transcripts. The HTBI set primed first-round TCR CDR3 RT-PCR. MiXCR was run by TCRdb on the multiplex PCR reads, yielding one entry per CDR3 protein. Among around 600,000 distinct CDR3 sequences listed, 14% were seen once. Unmatched junction bases numbered 6, after V lost 4 bases and J lost 6 bases. This CDR3 is 16 amino acids long. From germline, CDR1 is SEHNR and CDR2 FQNEAQ (reference sequence). This clonotype occurred many times. The source of this sequence is a woman aged 18-29 years with Graves' ophthalmopathy. Input material: blood. This rearrangement joins TRBV7-9 to TRBJ2-3; 14 nucleotides agree with TRBD2. CDR3 amino acids: CASSSPGLAGEDTQYF. In nucleotides, the CDR3 is TGTGCCAGCAGCTCACCGGGACTAGCGGGAGAGGATACGCAGTATTTT.